Included here is one TCR beta chain sequence, with context. Its antigen is unknown. It has no much larger one-base neighbor in the sample; base qualities were not kept. CDR3 length: 16 amino acids, cysteine to phenylalanine. The retained sequence is limited to the CDR3, 48 bases, with the frame set at the first base. The junction shows trimming of 6 bases on V and 5 bases on J, and the gene matches do not reach 15 bases of it. For CDR1 and CDR2, the germline V gene lists SGHRS and YFSETQ. The data are from a study of blood T cell repertoires in COVID-19 (dated by TCRdb to 2019 to 2021). About the investigation overall: Samples from collaborators originated in the United States, Italy and Spain and spanned both the acute and convalescent phases of COVID-19. The prospective study material was composed of cDNA or gDNA derived from T cells, B-cell-depleted T cells, or PBMCs. The dataset comprised deeply sampled blood TCRbeta repertoires from subjects exposed to, actively infected with, or recovered from COVID-19. The repertoires were made available in a free public database intended to serve as a resource for research on the immune response to SARS-CoV-2. Samples were obtained from the ongoing ImmuneRACE study (first 160 participants) and from about 1,300 subjects provided by 6 global collaborators. The sample metadata nearly always contained a de-identified subject ID, COVID-19 status, age in years and sex. Where available, HLA class I and class II types were taken from metadata supplied by the sample provider and were not determined by assay-based typing.

General findings and caveats noted by the study authors: The quantity of clinical and demographic metadata differed by source and by participant and was supplied without curation.

TCRbeta CDR3 regions were amplified from genomic DNA using the immunoSEQ Assay, a bias-controlled multiplex PCR. In the paper's pipeline: Nucleated cell counts per sample were estimated from amplification of reference gene primers within the assay. To quantify the absolute abundance of each unique TCRbeta CDR3 rearrangement, sequence reads were collapsed and filtered. Productive Simpson clonality was computed per sample as the square root of Simpson's diversity index over productive rearrangements. This immuneACCESS table, as held by TCRdb, lists in-frame sequences with V and J called but not all clones. Of the missing ones, under half trace to an unresolved V gene in checked studies; the others have no known cause. D and trimming were read from the DNA, whereas the V and J calls and clone size are those reported in that table. For this sample the table gives around 140,000 clones, of which 80% to 90% were detected only once. The ten largest clonotypes hold less than 20% of the sample.

Each collaborating institution followed its own protocols to collect whole blood in K2EDTA tubes. For TCRbeta analysis, collaborators shipped samples as frozen whole blood, isolated PBMCs, or DNA extracted from either of those sample types. Recombination connected TRBV5-1 to TRBJ2-7; the central 9 bases match TRBD1. The sequenced material came from peripheral blood. The origin of this receptor is a man in his fifties or sixties with active or convalescent COVID-19. The CDR3 amino acid sequence is: CASKLDTGTGNDEQYF. The DNA reads as follows: TGCGCCAGCAAATTAGATACCGGGACAGGGAACGACGAGCAGTACTTC.